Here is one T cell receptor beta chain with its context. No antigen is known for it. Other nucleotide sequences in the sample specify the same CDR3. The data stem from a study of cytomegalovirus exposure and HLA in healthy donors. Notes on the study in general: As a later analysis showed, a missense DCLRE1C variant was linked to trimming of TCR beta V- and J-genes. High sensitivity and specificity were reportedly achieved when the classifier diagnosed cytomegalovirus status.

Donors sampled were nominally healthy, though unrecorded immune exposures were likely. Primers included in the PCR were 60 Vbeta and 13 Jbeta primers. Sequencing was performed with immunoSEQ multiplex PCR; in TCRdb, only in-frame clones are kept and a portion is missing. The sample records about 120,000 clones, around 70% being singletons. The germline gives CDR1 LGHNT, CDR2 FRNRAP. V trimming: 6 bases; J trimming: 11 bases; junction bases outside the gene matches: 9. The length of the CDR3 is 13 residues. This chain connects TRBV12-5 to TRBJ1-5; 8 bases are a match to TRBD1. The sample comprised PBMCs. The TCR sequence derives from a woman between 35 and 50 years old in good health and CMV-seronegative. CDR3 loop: CASGQGLTGAQHF. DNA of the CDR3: TGTGCTAGTGGCCAAGGATTGACAGGGGCCCAGCATTTT.